This section outlines one TCR beta chain sequence together with its context. It has no known antigen specificity. No quality values exist for individual bases; no much larger clone is one base distant. This sample was taken from a study of cytomegalovirus exposure and HLA in healthy donors (dated by TCRdb to about 2017). The study in broad terms: An earlier analysis of several hundred of the donors reported 250 to 350 Gb of sequence data and some 120 million unique TCR beta sequences from about 200 million T cells. Roughly 310 gigabases of sequencing data and some 85 million unique TCR sequences were included in an early release covering 550 to 800 HLA-typed donors. Of the roughly 400 genotyped donors, approximately 80% were placed in the genetic ancestry cluster associated with self-reported Caucasian donors. The aim of the study was to test whether cataloging public T cell receptors could identify signatures of past pathogen exposure. Using immunosequencing, the study profiled T cell repertoires from about 620 subjects and related those repertoires to cytomegalovirus serostatus. Besides the first cohort of around 700 subjects, a separate validation cohort made up of over a hundred different subjects was used. The study combined high-throughput TCR immunosequencing, statistical association of individual TCRs with disease status, and machine learning to predict cytomegalovirus infection status. A later analysis re-analyzed previously published TCR beta repertoires from approximately 700 donors and added high-resolution HLA genotyping to study TCR occurrence patterns. Rather than drawing on any new phenotypic data, the later analysis identified candidate immune exposures from TCR beta sequences and the way those sequences occurred across donors. An earlier analysis of some 500 of the donors used high-throughput TCR beta sequencing to judge whether each TCR beta V gene segment behaved as functional or pseudogenic. Alongside the repertoire data, information on donor age, sex, ethnicity and CMV serostatus was compiled. A later genetic analysis took genome-wide SNP genotypes for about 65% of the 666 donors and used that subset as a discovery cohort. Every discovery cohort repertoire had been produced on one sequencing platform. HLA typing included class I and class II loci at four-digit resolution. Typing coverage differed by locus: A, B, C, DRB1 and DQB1 were typed in roughly 629-630 donors, DQA1 in about 560, DPA1 in roughly 590, and DPB1 in around 490. Because of strong linkage in the cohort, roughly five DR-DQ haplotypes were treated as single units for association and clustering. Among approximately 370 genotyped donors of the cohort, an average of roughly 230,000 unique TCR beta nucleotide sequences was sequenced per donor, of which approximately 19% were non-productive.

What the authors observed across the whole study: The earlier analysis of some 540 of the donors excluded around 17 rarely observed V segments, including chromosome 9 orphons, because counts were too low. The authors suggested that the approach could potentially be generalized to other disease states and immunological phenotypes. A cluster of highly shared sequence variants was judged likely to represent a technical artifact of the sequencing pipeline. In a later analysis, HLA-associated TCR beta chains showed more clonal expansion and lower generation probabilities than non-associated chains that were equally common. When HLA alleles, especially DR and DQ, strongly co-occurred, TCR associations were difficult to assign to individual alleles. The classifier was reported to diagnose cytomegalovirus status with high specificity and sensitivity in both the original and validation cohorts. In a later analysis, several top co-occurrence clusters were reported to appear linked to parvovirus B19, influenza, CMV and Epstein-Barr virus. This cohort had only TCR beta chains sequenced, and the lack of alpha or paired-chain data limited which features could be detected. Compared with the roughly 600-donor mean, donors in an Asian-associated ancestry cluster had fewer N-insertions in productive TCRs, according to a later genetic analysis. Three of the identified cytomegalovirus-associated TCR beta chains were confirmed in vitro to be specific for cytomegalovirus antigens. Some IMGT-functional V segments, including TRBV6-2 and TRBV6-3, could not be told apart with the 87-base-pair reads, so those segments were excluded. A further reported finding was that TCR beta sequences accurately predicted the HLA-A and HLA-B alleles for most subjects in the first cohort. A later analysis found that most CMV-associated TCR beta chains appeared HLA-restricted, with HLA associations seemingly driven largely by CMV exposure. In the study, roughly 160 TCR beta chains were listed as associated with cytomegalovirus. At a false discovery rate of 0.05, a later analysis linked 16,951 TCR beta sequences to specific HLA alleles. An association between a missense DCLRE1C variant and V-gene and J-gene trimming of TCR beta chains was found in a later genetic analysis and replicated in an independent cohort. For the cohort, immune exposure information was limited to CMV serostatus. According to a later analysis, TCR association rates differed among HLA loci, with DRB1 alleles showing the most associated TCRs and HLA-C alleles showing the fewest. Correlated functional status among segregating V segments might reflect linkage disequilibrium, but an unknown experimental factor could not be ruled out. Most TCR sequences were observed very rarely across donors, whereas some public TCRs were present in many individuals. Because HLA typing was unavailable for some donors at each locus, only the typed subset was used in association tests. An earlier analysis of some 560 of the donors showed that most TCR beta V segments appeared in productive rearrangements either about 90% or about 30% of the time, which broadly matched IMGT annotations. Sequencing depth was assumed to be roughly uniform across donors in the presence/absence analyses, though that assumption may not hold.

Libraries were prepared through the immunoSEQ multiplex PCR assay. A mixture of 60 forward primers for TCR Vbeta segments and 13 reverse primers for TCR Jbeta segments was used in the multiplex PCR. The CDR3 region of rearranged TCR beta genes was amplified from genomic DNA by a multiplex PCR assay. Amplified TCR beta libraries were sequenced as 87-base-pair reads on the Illumina HiSeq System. Processing in the source paper ran as follows. In a later analysis, approximately 74 million unique TCR beta chains were counted across the 650 to 750 repertoires, and around 10 million of these chains were shared by at least two donors. Raw reads were error-corrected and collapsed into unique sequences with a nearest-neighbor algorithm that merged closely related sequences to remove PCR and sequencing errors. Alignment of CDR3 sequences to IMGT reference sequences was used to assign V, D and J gene segments. For a sequence to be retained, a match of at least six nucleotides was required to both a V gene segment and a J gene segment. A rearrangement counted as productive if the CDR3 had no stop codons and remained in frame with V and J, and every other rearrangement counted as non-productive. CDR3 was defined by IMGT convention, running from the second conserved V-encoded cysteine to the conserved J-encoded phenylalanine. The earlier analysis of about 590 of the donors excluded sequences that lacked an unambiguous match to a single V gene segment. An earlier analysis of several hundred of the donors classified V segments as functional when productive rearrangements were above 56.7% and as segregating when the standard deviation between donors was above 5%. A statistical classification framework was built to diagnose cytomegalovirus status from the catalog of TCR beta chain sequences. In a later analysis, V and J genes were assigned by comparing TCR nucleotide sequences against IMGT/GENE-DB human TR gene sequences. In a later analysis, CDR3 sequences and most-parsimonious VDJ recombination scenarios were assigned using the TCRdist pipeline. In a later analysis, each TCR beta chain was defined by its CDR3 amino acid sequence together with its V-gene family, and reads without a unique V-gene family were excluded. To address suspected cross-contamination and a sequencing artifact, a later analysis removed several hundred highly shared, low-generation-probability nucleotide sequences. In a later analysis, a clonal expansion index for each public chain was calculated from normalized within-repertoire ranks of inferred template counts. In a later analysis, generation probabilities were computed using a VDJ recombination model fitted to out-of-frame rearrangements, and the results were checked against IGoR. In a later analysis, TCR-TCR, TCR-HLA and TCR-CMV co-occurrence was scored with hypergeometric tests, and a repertoire-size bias correction was applied to TCR pairs. In a later analysis, false discovery rates were estimated by permuting HLA or CMV assignments 20 times. In a later analysis, co-occurring TCRs were grouped with DBSCAN, and TCRdist sequence similarity was added when clustering was performed within HLA-allele-positive subsets. Repertoires with fewer than 30,000 or more than 120,000 public chains, plus five repertoires with anomalous nucleotide sharing, were excluded from co-occurrence clustering. TCRdb obtained this table from immuneACCESS and retained in-frame rearrangements with V and J assigned. These tables miss some clones; where compared with another copy, unresolved V genes account for less than half of the shortfall, and the remainder is unexplained. D and trimming come from the DNA, and the V and J calls and clone size come from that table. This sample is represented by about 190,000 clones; about 84% of them were singletons. Together, the top ten hold roughly 13% of the sample.

The cohort was made up of 666 healthy bone marrow donors. All cohort members were sampled while nominally healthy, although unrecorded immune exposures were likely present. The donor was CMV seropositive and belonged to the group of some 290 seropositive cohort members. A peripheral blood sample was provided by each donor, and peripheral blood mononuclear cells were used for TCR beta sequencing. Genomic DNA extraction from the blood cell samples was performed with the Qiagen DNeasy Blood Extraction Kit. For this chain, trimming is 1 base at the V end and 5 bases at the J end, and the number of junction bases without a gene match is 4. The CDR3 sequence holds 16 residues, the cysteine and phenylalanine included. Only CDR3 DNA is held: 48 bases, read in frame from base 1. Sequences SEHNR (CDR1) and FQNEAQ (CDR2) are obtained from the germline V gene (reference sequence).

What was sequenced was PBMCs. The chain is made from TRBV7-9 and TRBJ2-7; TRBD2 matches 14 bases in the middle. The clonotype originates from a woman in her thirties in good health and CMV-seropositive. The CDR3 loop reads CASSLGLAGGPDEQYF. The DNA reads TGTGCCAGCAGCTTAGGACTAGCGGGAGGGCCCGACGAGCAGTACTTC.